Following are 8 T cell receptor beta chains from one sample sequenced in a study of graft-versus-host responses after intestinal transplantation. TCRdb keeps only in-frame clones here, not all; method: immunoSEQ multiplex PCR. The repertoire holds 40,000 or so clones, over 90% seen once, with over 20% in the top ten. The antigens for these receptors are not known. Source: unstimulated CD8+ T cells sorted from spleen or lymph node cells, taken before transplant. All receptors derive from a human donor who was the organ donor for an intestinal transplant.

The V call is TRBV21-1, the J call TRBJ2-1; the D segment call TRBD2 is taken from the table without a DNA check. TRBV21-1 counts as a pseudogene. This CDR3 is built from 19 residues. The CDR3 DNA reads as TGTGCCAGCACCAACCGGACAACACTGGGGACTGATCCTTACAATGAGCAGTTCTTC. The encoded protein is CASTNRTTLGTDPYNEQFF.

In this sample, this clone turned up once. V and J are TRBV6-6 and TRBJ1-2; possible D gene TRBD1, 6 bases. Looked up from germline, CDR1 is MNHNY and CDR2 is SVGAGI (reference sequence). With 5 bases removed from V and 5 bases from J, the gap between germline ends came to 18 bases. This CDR3 is built from 15 residues. CDR3 residues: CASSPLLWGPYGYTF. In DNA form, the CDR3 reads TGTGCCAGCAGTCCACTTCTATGGGGGCCGTATGGCTACACCTTC.

The CDR3 loop reads CASSPDGGYTF. The CDR3 DNA follows: TGTGCCAGCAGCCCAGATGGTGGCTACACCTTC. The chain combines TRBV9 with TRBJ1-2; no definite D call. This CDR3 spans 11 amino acids. V lost 4 bases and J 7 bases, leaving 8 bases between the germline ends. Germline V gene lookup returns CDR1 SGDLS and CDR2 YYNGEE.

V gene TRBV27 combines with J gene TRBJ1-4, with D uncertain. CDR1 and CDR2 from the germline V gene are MNHEY and SMNVEV (reference sequence). The length of the CDR3 is 16 residues. The V gene lost 3 bases and the J gene lost 0 bases, with 11 bases spanning the gap. The CDR3 DNA is TGTGCCAGCAGTTTTGACGGCCCTACAACTAATGAAAAACTGTTTTTT. Protein sequence: CASSFDGPTTNEKLFF.

The V gene is TRBV29-1, the J gene TRBJ2-1; 10 positions agree with TRBD2. From germline, CDR1 is SQVTM and CDR2 ANQGSEA. CDR3 length equals 14 residues. Trimming cost V 2 bases and J 2 bases; bases outside gene matches: 0. CDR3 coding DNA: TGCAGCGTTGAAAGCGGGAGGGCCTACAATGAGCAGTTCTTC. Its translation: CSVESGRAYNEQFF.

J is TRBJ2-1 and V is TRBV27; D unclear. The CDR3 loop spans 13 amino acids. CDR1 is MNHEY and CDR2 is SMNVEV in the germline V gene (reference sequence). V lost 0 bases and J 9 bases, leaving 9 bases between the germline ends. CDR3 nucleotide sequence: TGTGCCAGCAGTTTATCTAGGGCTAGTGAGCAGTTCTTC. This sequence encodes CASSLSRASEQFF.

This chain links TRBV6-1 with TRBJ2-7; D is perhaps TRBD2 (5 bases). This CDR3 region has 14 residues. V was clipped by 1 base and J by 4 bases, with 11 bases between them. The germline V gene has CDR1 MNHNS and CDR2 SASEGT. CDR3 sequence (DNA): TGTGCCAGCAGTGAAGGGTGGGGAGCGTACGAGCAGTACTTC. It specifies CASSEGWGAYEQYF.

This clone appeared once. The chain couples TRBV28 to TRBJ1-4, with D unclear. The CDR3 runs to 14 residues. Germline V CDR1 and CDR2: MDHEN, SYDVKM. V gave up 5 bases and J gave up 3 bases, with 10 bases separating them. CDR3 loop: CASSQTWANEKLFF. In nucleotides, the CDR3 is TGTGCCAGCAGTCAAACTTGGGCTAATGAAAAACTGTTTTTT.